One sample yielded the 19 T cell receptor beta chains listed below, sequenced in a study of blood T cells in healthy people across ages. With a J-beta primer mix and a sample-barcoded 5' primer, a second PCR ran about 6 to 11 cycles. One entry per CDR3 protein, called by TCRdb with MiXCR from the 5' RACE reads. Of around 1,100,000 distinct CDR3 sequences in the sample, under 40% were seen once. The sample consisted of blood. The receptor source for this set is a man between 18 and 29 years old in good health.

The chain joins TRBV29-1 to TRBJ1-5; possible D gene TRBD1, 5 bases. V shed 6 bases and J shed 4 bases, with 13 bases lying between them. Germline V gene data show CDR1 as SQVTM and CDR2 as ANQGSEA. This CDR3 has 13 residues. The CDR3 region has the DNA TGCAGCGTCGGGGCCAACAGGAATCAGCCCCAGCATTTT. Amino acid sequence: CSVGANRNQPQHF.

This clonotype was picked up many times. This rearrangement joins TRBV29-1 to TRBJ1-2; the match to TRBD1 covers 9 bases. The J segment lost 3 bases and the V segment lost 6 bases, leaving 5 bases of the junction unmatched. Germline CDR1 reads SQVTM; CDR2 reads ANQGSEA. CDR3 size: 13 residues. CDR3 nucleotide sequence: TGCAGCGTCGTAAGACAGGGGGACTATGGCTACACCTTC. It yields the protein CSVVRQGDYGYTF.

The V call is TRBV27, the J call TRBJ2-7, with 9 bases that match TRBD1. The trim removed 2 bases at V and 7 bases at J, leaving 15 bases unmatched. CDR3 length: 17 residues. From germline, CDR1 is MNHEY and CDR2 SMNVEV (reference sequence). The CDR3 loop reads CASSLKGDRVFDNEQYF. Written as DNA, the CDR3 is TGTGCCAGCAGTTTAAAAGGGGACAGGGTCTTTGACAATGAGCAGTACTTC.

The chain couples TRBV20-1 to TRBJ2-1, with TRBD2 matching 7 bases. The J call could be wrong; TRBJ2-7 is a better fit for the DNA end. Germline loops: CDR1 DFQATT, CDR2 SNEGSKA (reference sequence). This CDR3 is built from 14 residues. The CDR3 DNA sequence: TGCAGTGGCGGCGGGGGAGTATCCTACAATGAGCAGTACTTC. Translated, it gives CSGGGGVSYNEQYF.

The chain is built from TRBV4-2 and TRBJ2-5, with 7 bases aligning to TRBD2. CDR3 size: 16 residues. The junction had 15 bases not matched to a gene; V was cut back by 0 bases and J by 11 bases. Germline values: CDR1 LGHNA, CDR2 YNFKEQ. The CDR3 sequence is CASSQDRGGWSNEQYF. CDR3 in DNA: TGTGCCAGCAGCCAAGATCGGGGAGGGTGGAGTAATGAGCAGTACTTC.

The CDR3 nucleotides read TGTGCCAGCAGCCCTGGTTCAGGGTCCGGCTACACCTTC. Protein product: CASSPGSGSGYTF. J is TRBJ1-2 and V is TRBV27; tentatively, D is TRBD1 (5 bases). The CDR3 totals 13 residues. Trimming stripped 6 bases from V and 8 bases from J, with 16 bases between. Looked up from germline, CDR1 is MNHEY and CDR2 is SMNVEV (reference sequence).

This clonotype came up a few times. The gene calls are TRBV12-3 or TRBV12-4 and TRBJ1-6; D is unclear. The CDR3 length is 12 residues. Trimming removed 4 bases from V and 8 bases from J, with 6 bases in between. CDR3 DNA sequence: TGTGCCAGCAGTTACGGTTATTCACCCCTCCACTTT. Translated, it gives CASSYGYSPLHF.

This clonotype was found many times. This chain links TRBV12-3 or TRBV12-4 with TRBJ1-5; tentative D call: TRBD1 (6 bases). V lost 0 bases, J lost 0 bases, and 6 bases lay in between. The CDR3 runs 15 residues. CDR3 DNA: TGTGCCAGCAGTTTAGCGGGGGCTAGCAATCAGCCCCAGCATTTT. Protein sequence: CASSLAGASNQPQHF.

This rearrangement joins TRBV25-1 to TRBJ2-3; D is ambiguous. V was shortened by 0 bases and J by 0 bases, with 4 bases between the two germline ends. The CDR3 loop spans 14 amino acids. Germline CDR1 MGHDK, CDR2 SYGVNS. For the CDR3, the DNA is TGTGCCAGCAGTGAATACGGTAGCACAGATACGCAGTATTTT. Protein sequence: CASSEYGSTDTQYF.

CDR3 in DNA: TGTGCCAGCAGGGGTTTAACCGGGGAGCTGTTTTTT. The encoded protein is CASRGLTGELFF. The chain recombines TRBV9 with TRBJ2-2; D remains unclear. Germline CDR1 is SGDLS and CDR2 is YYNGEE. V lost 5 bases and J lost 5, with 7 bases in between. The length of the CDR3 is 12 residues.

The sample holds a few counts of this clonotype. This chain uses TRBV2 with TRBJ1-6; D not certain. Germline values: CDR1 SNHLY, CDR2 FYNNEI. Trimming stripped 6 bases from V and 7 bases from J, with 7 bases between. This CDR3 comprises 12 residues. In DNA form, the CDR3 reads TGTGCCAGCAGAATTATGAATTCACCCCTCCACTTT. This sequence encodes CASRIMNSPLHF. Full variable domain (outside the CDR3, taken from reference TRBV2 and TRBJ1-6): EPEVTQTPSHQVTQMGQEVILRCVPISNHLYFYWYRQILGQKVEFLVSFYNNEISEKSEIFDDQFSVERPDGSNFTLKIRSTKLEDSAMYFCASRIMNSPLHFGNGTRLTVT.

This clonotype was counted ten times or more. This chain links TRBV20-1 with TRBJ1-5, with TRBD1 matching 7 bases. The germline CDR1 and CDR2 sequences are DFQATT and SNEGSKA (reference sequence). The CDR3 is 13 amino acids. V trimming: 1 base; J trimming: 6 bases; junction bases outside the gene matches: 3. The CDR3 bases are TGCAGTGCTAGAGCGACAGGGCTTCAGCCCCAGCATTTT. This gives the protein CSARATGLQPQHF.

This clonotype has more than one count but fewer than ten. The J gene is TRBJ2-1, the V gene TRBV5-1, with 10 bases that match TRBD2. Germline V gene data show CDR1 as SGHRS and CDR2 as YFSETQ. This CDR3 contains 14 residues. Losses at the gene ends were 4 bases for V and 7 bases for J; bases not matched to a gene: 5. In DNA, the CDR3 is TGCGCCAGCAGCCAGGTAGCGGGGGGAAATGAGCAGTTCTTC. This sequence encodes CASSQVAGGNEQFF.

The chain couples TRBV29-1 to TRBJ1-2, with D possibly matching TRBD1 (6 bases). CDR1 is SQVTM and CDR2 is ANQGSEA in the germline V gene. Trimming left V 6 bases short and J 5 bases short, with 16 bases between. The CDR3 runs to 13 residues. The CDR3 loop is CSVEGGGWYGYTF. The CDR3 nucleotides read TGCAGCGTCGAGGGAGGGGGTTGGTATGGCTACACCTTC.

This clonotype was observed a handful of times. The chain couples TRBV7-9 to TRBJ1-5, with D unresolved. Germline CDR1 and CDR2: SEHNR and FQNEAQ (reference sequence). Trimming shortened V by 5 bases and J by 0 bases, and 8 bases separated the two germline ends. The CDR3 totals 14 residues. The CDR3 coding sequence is TGTGCCAGCAGCCCACCCTATAGCAATCAGCCCCAGCATTTT. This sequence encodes CASSPPYSNQPQHF.

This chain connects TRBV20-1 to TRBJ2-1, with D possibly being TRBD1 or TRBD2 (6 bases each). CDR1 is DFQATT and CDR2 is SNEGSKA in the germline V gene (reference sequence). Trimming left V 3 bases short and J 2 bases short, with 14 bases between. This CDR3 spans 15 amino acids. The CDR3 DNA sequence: TGCAGTGCTAGCGGTCGGGGGCGCGCCTACAATGAGCAGTTCTTC. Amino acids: CSASGRGRAYNEQFF.

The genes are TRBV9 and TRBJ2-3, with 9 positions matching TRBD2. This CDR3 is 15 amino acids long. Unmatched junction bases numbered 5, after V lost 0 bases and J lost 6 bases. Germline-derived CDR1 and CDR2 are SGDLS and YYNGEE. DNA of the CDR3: TGTGCCAGCAGCGTAGGTAGCGGGGGCATGGATACGCAGTATTTT. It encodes CASSVGSGGMDTQYF.

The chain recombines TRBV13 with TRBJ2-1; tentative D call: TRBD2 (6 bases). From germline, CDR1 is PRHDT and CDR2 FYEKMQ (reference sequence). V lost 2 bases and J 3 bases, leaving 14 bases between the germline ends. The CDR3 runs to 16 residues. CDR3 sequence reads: CASSLYPGVDYNEQFF. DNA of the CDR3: TGTGCCAGCAGCTTATACCCGGGGGTGGACTACAATGAGCAGTTCTTC.

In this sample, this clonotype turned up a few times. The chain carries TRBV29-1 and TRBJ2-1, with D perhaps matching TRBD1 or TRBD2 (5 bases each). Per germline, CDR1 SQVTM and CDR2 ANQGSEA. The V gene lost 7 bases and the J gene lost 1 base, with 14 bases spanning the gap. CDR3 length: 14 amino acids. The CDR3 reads CSAGASGSYNEQFF. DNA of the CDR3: TGCAGCGCTGGGGCCTCGGGATCCTACAATGAGCAGTTCTTC.